These T cell receptor beta chains were read from a single sample in a study of T cells in Graves' hyperthyroidism and ophthalmopathy. TCRdb reanalysed the multiplex PCR reads using MiXCR and keeps one entry per CDR3 protein. The repertoire holds a few hundred thousand distinct CDR3 sequences, with more than 15% as singletons. Sequencing was done on a sample of blood. The receptors come from a woman aged 40 to 50 with Graves' ophthalmopathy. The CDR3 runs from the conserved cysteine through the conserved F or W. Each record gives: J gene, clone size, V gene, D gene, CDR3 protein, CDR3 DNA. A D gene is named only where the DNA matches it firmly. Rows give clone size only sometimes, using once, few, many, or a class for an expanded clone.

>TRBJ1-2|many|TRBV11-1|NA
CASSPEGNYGYTF
TGTGCCAGCAGCCCGGAGGGTAACTATGGCTACACCTTC
>TRBJ1-3|few|TRBV6-1|NA
CASSDPPHLGTSGNTIYF
TGTGCCAGCAGTGATCCACCCCACCTTGGGACCTCTGGAAACACCATATATTTT
>TRBJ1-6|few|TRBV2|TRBD1
CASKPGTANSPLHF
TGTGCCAGCAAACCCGGGACAGCAAATTCACCCCTCCACTTT
>TRBJ2-5|NA|TRBV18|NA
CASSPNRQTQETQYF
TGTGCCAGCTCACCAAACAGGCAAACCCAAGAGACCCAGTACTTC
>TRBJ2-7|NA|TRBV10-3|NA
CAISGSIEGEQYF
TGTGCCATCAGTGGATCGATCGAAGGGGAGCAGTACTTC
>TRBJ2-5|NA|TRBV6-1|TRBD1
CASAPSSNRDRMYF
TGTGCCAGCGCACCCTCCTCGAATCGGGACAGAATGTACTTC
>TRBJ2-1|NA|TRBV10-1|TRBD2
CASSRAGGGTNNEQFF
TGCGCCAGCAGCAGAGCGGGAGGAGGAACTAACAATGAGCAGTTCTTC
>TRBJ2-2|few|TRBV6-1|TRBD1
CASSEEFSRGFTGELFF
TGTGCCAGCAGTGAAGAGTTTTCCAGGGGGTTCACCGGGGAGCTGTTTTTT
>TRBJ2-5|NA|TRBV28|NA
CANSLMIQETQYF
TGTGCCAACAGTTTGATGATCCAAGAGACCCAGTACTTC
>TRBJ2-1|many|TRBV12-3/TRBV12-4|NA
CASREGTSVEEQFF
TGTGCCAGCAGGGAAGGGACCTCTGTTGAGGAGCAGTTCTTC
>TRBJ2-7|many|TRBV5-1|TRBD2
CASRPMGGTYEQYF
TGCGCCAGCAGGCCTATGGGGGGGACCTACGAGCAGTACTTC
>TRBJ2-7|many|TRBV5-1|NA
CASSLGPAAAYEQYF
TGCGCCAGCAGCTTGGGGCCAGCGGCCGCCTACGAGCAGTACTTC
>TRBJ2-7|many|TRBV20-1|TRBD1
CSARGADREFSYEQYF
TGCAGTGCTAGAGGCGCGGACAGGGAATTCTCCTACGAGCAGTACTTC
>TRBJ2-7|NA|TRBV4-1|TRBD1
CASSPPGTGGREQYF
TGCGCCAGCAGCCCTCCCGGGACAGGGGGCCGCGAGCAGTACTTC
>TRBJ2-3|few|TRBV5-1|TRBD2
CASTRGGAGTDTQYF
TGCGCCAGCACCCGGGGGGGGGCAGGCACAGATACGCAGTATTTT
>TRBJ1-2|NA|TRBV9|NA
CASSAGGGRNYGYTF
TGTGCCAGCAGCGCCGGTGGTGGGCGGAACTATGGCTACACCTTC
>TRBJ1-1|NA|TRBV27|NA
CAIPGAGLCEAFF
TGTGCCATCCCGGGTGCGGGGCTATGTGAAGCTTTCTTT
>TRBJ1-1|many|TRBV13|NA
CASSLGIIPTAMSTEAFF
TGTGCCAGCAGCTTAGGGATTATCCCGACAGCTATGAGCACTGAAGCTTTCTTT
>TRBJ2-5|few|TRBV20-1|NA
CSALYGLEETQYF
TGCAGTGCTTTATACGGCTTAGAAGAGACCCAGTACTTC
>TRBJ2-1|NA|TRBV5-1|TRBD2
CASSPFGLAGGPNEQFF
TGCGCCAGCAGCCCCTTCGGACTAGCGGGAGGGCCGAATGAGCAGTTCTTC
>TRBJ2-6|few|TRBV2|TRBD1
CASKGAHPSSGANVLTF
TGTGCCAGCAAGGGGGCGCACCCTAGTTCTGGGGCCAACGTCCTGACTTTC
>TRBJ2-2|many|TRBV13|NA
CASSLVVYPGFPRELFF
TGTGCCAGCAGCTTAGTTGTTTATCCGGGATTTCCGAGGGAGCTGTTTTTT
>TRBJ2-3|many|TRBV12-3/TRBV12-4|NA
CASRFRGILADTQYF
TGTGCCAGCAGGTTTCGGGGCATCCTCGCAGATACGCAGTATTTT
>TRBJ2-1|many|TRBV20-1|NA
CSASHRGGFVKDEQFF
TGCAGTGCTAGCCACAGGGGAGGGTTTGTAAAGGATGAGCAGTTCTTC
>TRBJ1-1|few|TRBV2|NA
CASTLQLNTEAFF
TGTGCCAGCACTTTACAGTTGAACACTGAAGCTTTCTTT
>TRBJ1-6|many|TRBV28|NA
CASSLQGRETPLHF
TGTGCCAGCAGTTTACAGGGGAGAGAGACACCCCTCCACTTT
>TRBJ2-5|many|TRBV11-2|TRBD2
CASSQRSGWETQYF
TGTGCCAGCAGCCAACGTAGCGGGTGGGAGACCCAGTACTTC
>TRBJ2-5|NA|TRBV5-1|TRBD2
CASHPPGTTTVGTQYF
TGCGCCAGCCACCCCCCGGGGACTACGACCGTGGGGACCCAGTACTTC
>TRBJ1-3|NA|TRBV5-6|TRBD1
CASSPDRGNSGNTIYF
TGTGCCAGCAGCCCCGACAGGGGAAACTCTGGAAACACCATATATTTT
>TRBJ2-1|many|TRBV11-2|TRBD1
CASSLPPGGSYNEQFF
TGTGCCAGCAGCTTACCCCCAGGGGGCTCCTACAATGAGCAGTTCTTC
>TRBJ1-4|many|TRBV3-1|NA
CASSQALRGFEKLFF
TGTGCCAGCAGCCAAGCCTTAAGAGGGTTCGAGAAACTGTTTTTT
>TRBJ2-3|many|TRBV4-1|TRBD2
CASSQRLAGGPDTQYF
TGCGCCAGCAGCCAACGACTAGCGGGAGGGCCAGATACGCAGTATTTT
>TRBJ1-3|once|TRBV9|NA
CASSVATENSGNTIYF
TGTGCCAGCAGCGTAGCTACGGAAAACTCTGGAAACACCATATATTTT
>TRBJ2-5|few|TRBV6-1|NA
CASRPSQGGAETQYF
TGTGCCAGCAGACCCTCCCAGGGTGGCGCAGAGACCCAGTACTTC
>TRBJ1-3|NA|TRBV19|NA
CASSLGGFSGNTIYF
TGTGCCAGTAGTCTGGGGGGATTCTCTGGAAACACCATATATTTT
>TRBJ2-7|NA|TRBV19|NA
CASSTSTGGSYEQYF
TGTGCCAGTAGTACCTCGACAGGCGGTTCCTACGAGCAGTACTTC
>TRBJ1-2|few|TRBV9|NA
CASSSRAVVRNGYTF
TGTGCCAGCAGCAGCCGGGCCGTCGTAAGGAATGGCTACACCTTC
>TRBJ1-3|once|TRBV12-3/TRBV12-4|TRBD1
CASSPSGGGNTIYF
TGTGCCAGCAGTCCGTCAGGGGGTGGAAACACCATATATTTT
>TRBJ2-2|few|TRBV6-1|TRBD1
CASIPLGTAGGELFF
TGTGCCAGCATCCCCCTCGGGACAGCTGGCGGGGAGCTGTTTTTT
>TRBJ1-2|few|TRBV27|TRBD1
CASSFGAGGGYTF
TGTGCCAGCAGTTTTGGGGCAGGGGGAGGCTACACCTTC
>TRBJ1-1|many|TRBV30|NA
CAWSFTGGEAFF
TGTGCCTGGAGTTTCACCGGGGGTGAAGCTTTCTTT
>TRBJ1-4|NA|TRBV29-1|NA
CSVGGDRDNRVEKLFF
TGCAGCGTTGGAGGGGACCGGGACAATCGCGTCGAAAAACTGTTTTTT
>TRBJ1-1|few|TRBV12-5|TRBD1
CASGSRDRELAFF
TGTGCTAGTGGTTCCCGGGACAGGGAGTTAGCTTTCTTT
>TRBJ1-3|few|TRBV5-1|TRBD1
CASSQTLQGTGNTIYF
TGCGCCAGCAGCCAAACTTTACAGGGGACTGGAAACACCATATATTTT
>TRBJ1-4|NA|TRBV18|NA
CASSPLGWTPTNEKLFF
TGTGCCAGCTCACCACTCGGATGGACCCCAACTAATGAAAAACTGTTTTTT
>TRBJ2-5|NA|TRBV6-1|TRBD1
CASSLGTGLGETQYF
TGTGCCAGCAGTTTGGGGACAGGGTTGGGGGAGACCCAGTACTTC
>TRBJ2-3|NA|TRBV7-8|NA
CASSLAGIPSTDTQYF
TGTGCCAGCAGCTTAGCTGGCATTCCTAGCACAGATACGCAGTATTTT
>TRBJ1-4|once|TRBV24-1|NA
CATSTPARELGEKLFF
TGTGCCACCAGTACCCCGGCCCGGGAGCTGGGTGAAAAACTGTTTTTT
>TRBJ1-2|NA|TRBV12-3/TRBV12-4|TRBD1
CASSVQGPGYTF
TGTGCCAGCAGTGTACAGGGGCCTGGCTACACCTTC
>TRBJ1-2|many|TRBV11-2|NA
CASSVGQLDGYTF
TGTGCCAGCAGCGTCGGACAGTTAGATGGCTACACCTTC
>TRBJ2-1|many|TRBV11-3|NA
CASSPPDGHNEQFF
TGTGCCAGCAGCCCCCCGGACGGCCACAATGAGCAGTTCTTC
>TRBJ2-4|NA|TRBV15|NA
CATSRPGVQVDIQYF
TGTGCCACCAGCAGACCAGGAGTTCAGGTTGACATTCAGTACTTC
>TRBJ2-5|NA|TRBV6-1|TRBD2
CASSARLAGGRETQYF
TGTGCCAGCAGTGCCCGACTAGCGGGAGGCCGAGAGACCCAGTACTTC